This is a list of T cell receptor beta chains from one sample in a study of regulatory T cells in long-lasting Graves disease. MiXCR, applied by TCRdb to the multiplex PCR reads, yields one record per CDR3 protein. The data hold roughly 500,000 distinct CDR3 sequences, with about 20% observed a single time. Sample: peripheral blood mononuclear cells (PBMCs), taken when the disease was refractory, from a patient treated with antithyroid drugs. These receptors came from a female donor with Graves disease. Each CDR3 is given with its conserved first and last residue. Clone size is given for some rows only: seen once, a few or many times, or a class if the clone is expanded.

v_call clone_size cdr3_aa
TRBV29-1 few CSTQYSVGDDTGELFF
TRBV5-1 few CASSFNAGEAFF
TRBV27 many CASMTAYEQYF
TRBV7-6 - CASSLEVGTEAFF
TRBV2 many CASADGRPDGYTF
TRBV19 few CASTWTAGNQPQHF
TRBV20-1 few CSARPGLAGAPEQYF
TRBV6-2/TRBV6-3 - CASRPGQGLTHRGSYNEQFF
TRBV12-3/TRBV12-4 many CASSQSENTGELFF
TRBV6-2/TRBV6-3 many CASSYYWFQETQYF
TRBV6-5 few CASSYGALTGELFF
TRBV18 - CASLSTVPNEQFF
TRBV27 - CASSQLTDALGKLFF
TRBV28 - CASSLIGAGVTEAFF
TRBV5-1 many CASSLADPTYEQYF
TRBV28 many CASSSPAGGLAGERYEQYF
TRBV29-1 many CSYRGYTYEQYF
TRBV9 few CASSDLGVQETQYF
TRBV18 many CASSRKRESETQYF
TRBV27 many CASIKTSGSNEQYF
TRBV9 - CASSVAGSQPQHF
TRBV28 many CASSPGTKNTEAFF
TRBV28 - CASTPEAGGDTQYF
TRBV28 - CATYSLSAEAFF
TRBV5-1 - CASNEDRWDTGELFF